This TCR beta chain was found in a study of OX40 agonist ivuxolimab in advanced cancers. Turning to the study itself: Ivuxolimab doses were 0.01, 0.1, 0.3, 1.5, 3 or 10 mg/kg every 2 weeks.

Generated by immunoSEQ multiplex PCR, the TCRdb table keeps only in-frame clones and is missing some. The sample has roughly 43,000 clones; 89% are singletons. Germline CDR1 and CDR2: SGDLS and YYNGEE. The CDR3 consists of 15 residues. V was pared by 0 bases and J by 8 bases, with 6 bases of the junction left unmatched. The sampling schedule covered blood at baseline, cycle 4 day 1, and cycle 7 day 1. Sequencing used CD4+ or CD8+ T cells sorted from blood, obtained in a trial of the OX40 agonist ivuxolimab. The J gene is TRBJ2-1, the V gene TRBV9; TRBD2 matches 9 bases. The receptor's source is an adult with an advanced solid tumor such as melanoma, head and neck, liver or kidney cancer. CDR3 bases: TGTGCCAGCAGCGTAGGAGGCGGGGGGGCGGATGAGCAGTTCTTC. It codes for CASSVGGGGADEQFF.